This TCR beta chain was documented in a study of CD8 T cells in Susac syndrome. Overall study: Treatment at blood withdrawal was none, corticosteroids, or intravenous immunoglobulin alone in Susac syndrome patients.

Roughly 0.45 to 1 ug RNA was reverse transcribed with random hexamers. Amplification of TCR beta CDR3 was carried out by immunoSEQ multiplex PCR, which covered 54 Vbeta and 13 Jbeta segments. From the immunoSEQ multiplex PCR reads, TCRdb called clonotypes with MiXCR, one entry per CDR3 protein. The data contain some 200,000 distinct CDR3 sequences, around 95% of them seen just once; the ten biggest clones take up approximately 0.16%. Germline CDR1 is MNHEY and CDR2 is SVGEGT. The CDR3 totals 16 residues. V shed 2 bases and J shed 0 bases, with 11 bases lying between them. TCR beta sequencing covered blood CD8+ and CD4+ T cells. TEMRA cells were enriched by FACS, while CD8+ and CD4+ T cells were obtained through a negative isolation that was performed magnetically.

Material: CD8+ T cells from PBMCs. This sequence originates from a human donor with Susac syndrome. The chain links TRBV6-2 or TRBV6-3 to TRBJ1-3, with D maybe TRBD1 (6 bases). The CDR3 bases are TGTGCCAGCAGTTACGACGGGGGCAGCTCTGGAAACACCATATATTTT. As protein: CASSYDGGSSGNTIYF.